The 26 T cell receptor beta chains presented below share a single source sample, sequenced in a study of T cell changes during pregnancy in multiple sclerosis. The method was immunoSEQ multiplex PCR; TCRdb's version includes in-frame clones alone and lacks a portion of them. The sample lists around 110,000 clones, about 90% occurring once. The sample in question was peripheral blood, obtained before pregnancy. All receptors derive from a female donor with multiple sclerosis, enrolled in a pregnancy study.

This rearrangement joins TRBV5-4 to TRBJ2-7; 8 positions match TRBD1. The CDR3 length is 13 residues. CDR1 is SGHNT and CDR2 is YYREEE in the germline V gene (reference sequence). The J segment lost 6 bases and the V segment lost 6 bases, leaving 8 bases of the junction unmatched. Here the CDR3 DNA reads TGTGCCAGCACCCTGGACAGGGCGGGCGAGCAGTACTTC. It encodes CASTLDRAGEQYF.

The genes are TRBV7-2 and TRBJ2-7; TRBD2 matches 7 bases. V shed 2 bases, J shed 7 bases, and the junction held 17 bases outside the gene matches. Germline V gene data show CDR1 as SGHTA and CDR2 as FQGNSA. The CDR3 has 17 amino acids. CDR3 sequence (DNA): TGTGCCAGCAGCTTACGAAGGTCCCGTGAGCGGGGAAGGGAGCAGTACTTC. Its protein product is CASSLRRSRERGREQYF. The full variable domain, with the rest looked up from reference TRBV7-2 and TRBJ2-7, is GAGVSQSPSNKVTEKGKDVELRCDPISGHTALYWYRQSLGQGLEFLIYFQGNSAPDKSGLPSDRFSAERTGGSVSTLTIQRTQQEDSAVYLCASSLRRSRERGREQYFGPGTRLTVT.

As concerns this clone: A junction boundary mismatches the germline segment, possibly from a read error. The V call is TRBV7-2, the J call TRBJ2-5; TRBD2 aligns across 14 bases. The germline V gene has CDR1 SGHTA and CDR2 FQGNSA. The CDR3 spans 16 residues. The DNA of the CDR3 is TGTGCCAGCAGCCCTGGACTAGCGGGAGGTCAAGGGACCCAGTACTTC. Translated: CASSPGLAGGQGTQYF.

The rearrangement uses TRBV7-2 and TRBJ2-7, with 15 bases identical to TRBD2. This CDR3 comprises 15 residues. Trimming at V came to 5 bases and at J to 4 bases, leaving 3 bases not matched to a gene. Germline loops: CDR1 SGHTA, CDR2 FQGNSA. The CDR3 loop reads CASSIGLAGGYEQYF. CDR3 nucleotide sequence: TGTGCCAGCAGCATCGGACTAGCGGGAGGGTACGAGCAGTACTTC.

The rearrangement links TRBV28 to TRBJ1-2; TRBD1 agrees at 9 bases. V dropped 5 bases and J dropped 8; count of bases not matched to a gene: 9. The CDR3 covers 14 residues. Germline CDR1 is MDHEN and CDR2 is SYDVKM. The CDR3 loop is CASSTGGDLQGYTF. The CDR3 region has the DNA TGTGCCAGCAGTACAGGGGGCGACTTACAGGGCTACACCTTC.

V usage is TRBV7-9 and J usage is TRBJ1-2; TRBD1 aligns across 7 bases. The germline V gene encodes CDR1 SEHNR and CDR2 FQNEAQ (reference sequence). The ends lost 1 base at V and 0 bases at J; junction bases unmatched: 2. The CDR3 covers 15 residues. The CDR3 DNA reads TGTGCCAGCAGCTTAGGACAGGGAGCTAACTATGGCTACACCTTC. Translation gives CASSLGQGANYGYTF. The full variable domain, with the rest looked up from reference TRBV7-9 and TRBJ1-2, is DTGVSQNPRHKITKRGQNVTFRCDPISEHNRLYWYRQTLGQGPEFLTYFQNEAQLEKSRLLSDRFSAERPKGSFSTLEIQRTEQGDSAMYLCASSLGQGANYGYTFGSGTRLTVV.

V is TRBV12-5 and J is TRBJ2-1; TRBD2 agrees at 7 bases. Per germline, CDR1 LGHNT and CDR2 FRNRAP. J gave up 1 base and V 6 bases, and 15 bases lay outside the gene matches. There are 18 residues in the CDR3. The CDR3 coding sequence is TGTGCTAGTGGCCCTGGGCGTCTAGCGGCCATTTCCTACAATGAGCAGTTCTTC. Translating gives CASGPGRLAAISYNEQFF.

This clone was counted once. This chain joins TRBV6-5 and TRBJ1-1; perhaps TRBD1 as D (5 bases). V lost 5 bases, J lost 4 bases, and 17 bases lay in between. The germline CDR1 and CDR2 sequences are MNHEY and SVGAGI. This CDR3 has 15 residues. The CDR3 region is CASSPWRGVGTEAFF. DNA for the CDR3: TGTGCCAGCAGTCCGTGGAGGGGTGTGGGCACTGAAGCTTTCTTT.

CDR3 DNA sequence: TGTGCCAGCAGCTTACCAACGACTTTCGCACCGGACAGGGCGAGTGAAAAACTGTTTTTT. It is translated as CASSLPTTFAPDRASEKLFF. This chain joins TRBV11-3 and TRBJ1-4; 8 nucleotides match TRBD1. There are 20 residues in the CDR3. Losses at the gene ends were 2 bases for V and 7 bases for J; bases not matched to a gene: 21. The germline V gene encodes CDR1 SGHNT and CDR2 YENEEA.

This chain joins TRBV30 and TRBJ2-6; TRBD2 agrees at 7 bases. CDR3 length: 14 amino acids. J was trimmed by 4 bases and V by 8 bases; bases with no gene match: 8. The germline gives CDR1 GTSNPN, CDR2 SVGIG (reference sequence). The CDR3 sequence: CAGGGPGGANVLTF. In nucleotides, the CDR3 is TGTGCCGGGGGGGGTCCAGGCGGGGCCAACGTCCTGACTTTC.

The rearrangement joins TRBV7-9 to TRBJ2-7; maybe TRBD2 (6 bases). Trimming removed 5 bases at V and 2 bases at J, with 16 bases between. Germline loops: CDR1 SEHNR, CDR2 FQNEAQ (reference sequence). The CDR3 sequence is 15 residues long. CDR3 protein: CASSQILGGTYEQYF. Here the CDR3 DNA reads TGTGCCAGCAGCCAGATCCTGGGGGGAACCTACGAGCAGTACTTC.

The chain combines TRBV7-6 with TRBJ2-1; D perhaps matches TRBD2 (6 bases). Germline V gene sequence: CDR1 SGHVS, CDR2 FNYEAQ. The germline V and J ends were trimmed by 3 bases and 3 bases, with 24 bases remaining between them. CDR3 length: 19 amino acids. For the CDR3, the DNA is TGTGCCAGCAGCTTGAATACGCCCTTCGGGAGATGGGTCTACAATGAGCAGTTCTTC. Translated, it gives CASSLNTPFGRWVYNEQFF.

J is TRBJ2-5 and V is TRBV6-1; a possible D gene is TRBD2 (5 bases). V lost 3 bases to trimming and J lost 5 bases, with 10 bases between them. Germline CDR1 MNHNS, CDR2 SASEGT. This CDR3 region has 13 residues. The CDR3 here is CASSEWGDETQYF. DNA for the CDR3: TGTGCCAGCAGTGAGTGGGGAGATGAGACCCAGTACTTC.

This clone was counted only a few times. The V and J genes are TRBV19 and TRBJ1-6; 8 bases match TRBD1. The V and J ends lost 5 bases and 14 bases, in that order; junction bases with no gene match: 14. This CDR3 region has 15 residues. Germline lookup yields CDR1 LNHDA and CDR2 SQIVND (reference sequence). The CDR3 DNA follows: TGTGCCAGTAGTCTCGGGACAGGCCATTCCCTCACCCTCCACTTT. Its protein is CASSLGTGHSLTLHF.

This sequence joins TRBV28 and TRBJ1-1, with a weak D call TRBD1 (5 bases). The V gene's germline CDR1 is MDHEN and CDR2 SYDVKM. The CDR3 runs to 16 residues. Trimming stripped 6 bases from V and 11 bases from J, with 28 bases between. DNA of the CDR3: TGTGCCAGCAGCTCCTCCGGGACCCCGGAGGGTTTTAGGGCTTTCTTT. Translated, it gives CASSSSGTPEGFRAFF.

The rearrangement uses TRBV7-2 and TRBJ2-2; 8 bases are a match to TRBD1. This CDR3 has 15 amino acids. The germline V gene encodes CDR1 SGHTA and CDR2 FQGNSA. V shed 5 bases and J 0 bases; nucleotides not matched to a gene: 2. CDR3 coding DNA: TGTGCCAGCAGCCGACAGGGGACGAACACCGGGGAGCTGTTTTTT. Translation gives CASSRQGTNTGELFF.

As concerns this clone: The DNA is omitted, as the CDR3 cannot be located on it reliably, and the CDR3 follows TCRdb's listing. The chain links TRBV7-9 to TRBJ1-1; TRBD1, the D gene given by the table, was not confirmed from the DNA. The germline V gene has CDR1 SEHNR and CDR2 FQNEAQ (reference sequence). The CDR3 totals 13 residues, both ends included. CDR3 loop: CASSLWGRGAADF.

V and J are TRBV27 and TRBJ2-7; a possible D gene is TRBD1 (5 bases). Germline CDR1 and CDR2: MNHEY and SMNVEV (reference sequence). The germline V and J ends were trimmed by 3 bases and 5 bases, with 14 bases remaining between them. CDR3 size: 14 residues. The CDR3 DNA follows: TGTGCCAGCAGTTTCGGCAGGGAACGGAACGAGCAGTACTTC. It encodes CASSFGRERNEQYF.

This CDR3 reads CASSYLGYPTYEQYF. The CDR3 nucleotides read TGTGCCAGCAGTTATCTAGGTTATCCAACCTACGAGCAGTACTTC. The rearrangement links TRBV6-5 to TRBJ2-7; D is unresolved. The CDR3 is made up of 15 amino acids. V was pared by 3 bases and J by 2 bases, with 14 bases between. Germline lookup yields CDR1 MNHEY and CDR2 SVGAGI.

The V call is TRBV7-3, the J call TRBJ2-7; TRBD1 matches at 9 bases. Per germline, CDR1 SGHTA and CDR2 FQGTGA. CDR3 size: 15 residues. V gave up 5 bases and J gave up 6 bases; unmatched junction bases: 11. The CDR3 spells CASSLRGTGPFEQYF. Here the CDR3 DNA reads TGTGCCAGCAGCCTACGGGGGACAGGGCCCTTCGAGCAGTACTTC.

The J gene is TRBJ1-3, the V gene TRBV6-5, with TRBD1 as a possible D gene (5 bases). CDR1 is MNHEY and CDR2 is SVGAGI in the germline V gene. V lost 6 bases and J lost 0, with 12 bases in between. This CDR3 has 15 residues. In nucleotides, the CDR3 is TGTGCCAGCAGAACGTCAGGGCACTCTGGAAACACCATATATTTT. This gives the protein CASRTSGHSGNTIYF.

This clone showed up just a few times. The chain employs TRBV19 and TRBJ2-7; TRBD2 agrees at 8 bases. Per the germline V gene, CDR1 is LNHDA and CDR2 is SQIVND (reference sequence). With 10 bases clipped from V and 0 bases from J, the junction kept 8 bases outside the gene matches. The CDR3 is 14 residues long. The CDR3 loop reads CATRTGTSSYEQYF. CDR3 nucleotides: TGTGCCACCCGCACCGGGACTAGCTCCTACGAGCAGTACTTC.

This clone has a handful of counts. This chain connects TRBV10-1 to TRBJ2-7, with 8 positions matching TRBD1. The CDR3 has 12 amino acids. Germline V gene sequence: CDR1 WNHNN, CDR2 SYGVQD (reference sequence). Trimming took 6 bases from V and 6 from J; bases not matched to a gene: 4. The CDR3 loop is CASRDREVEQYF. The DNA of the CDR3 is TGCGCCAGCAGGGACAGGGAGGTCGAGCAGTACTTC.

V and J are TRBV28 and TRBJ2-1; a weak D match, TRBD2 (6 bases). This CDR3 comprises 14 residues. In germline, CDR1 is MDHEN, CDR2 SYDVKM. V was clipped by 6 bases and J by 5 bases, with 14 bases between them. CDR3 protein: CASRRPSANNEQFF. CDR3 DNA sequence: TGTGCCAGCAGGCGGCCTAGCGCCAACAATGAGCAGTTCTTC.

The rearrangement links TRBV19 to TRBJ1-4; possibly TRBD1 for D (6 bases). With 8 bases removed from V and 7 bases from J, the gap between germline ends came to 17 bases. CDR1 LNHDA and CDR2 SQIVND come from the germline V gene (reference sequence). The CDR3 consists of 14 residues. CDR3 nucleotides: TGTGCCAGTGGTACAGGGCGATGGCCTGAAAAACTGTTTTTT. It encodes CASGTGRWPEKLFF.

This clone appeared once. V and J are TRBV5-5 and TRBJ2-5; possible D gene TRBD1, 6 bases. The germline V and J ends were trimmed by 4 bases and 2 bases, with 12 bases remaining between them. The V gene's germline CDR1 is SGHKS and CDR2 YYEKEE (reference sequence). The CDR3 sequence is 14 residues long. In DNA, the CDR3 is TGTGCCAGCAGCCCACCGGGACAACAAGAGACCCAGTACTTC. Its translation: CASSPPGQQETQYF.